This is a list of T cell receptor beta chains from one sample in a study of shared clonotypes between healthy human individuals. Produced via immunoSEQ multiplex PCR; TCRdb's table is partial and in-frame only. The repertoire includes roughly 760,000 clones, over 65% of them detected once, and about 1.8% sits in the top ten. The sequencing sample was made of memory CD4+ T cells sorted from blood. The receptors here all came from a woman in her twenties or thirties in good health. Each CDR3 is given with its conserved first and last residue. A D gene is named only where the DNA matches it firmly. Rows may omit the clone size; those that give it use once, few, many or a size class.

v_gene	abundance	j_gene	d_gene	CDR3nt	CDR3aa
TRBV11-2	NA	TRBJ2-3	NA	TGTGCCAGCACCTCGTGGGCCTTCACAGATACGCAGTATTTT	CASTSWAFTDTQYF
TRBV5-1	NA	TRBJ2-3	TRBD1	TGCGCCAGCAGCGCTTCGGACAGGTATTACGATACGCAGTATTTT	CASSASDRYYDTQYF
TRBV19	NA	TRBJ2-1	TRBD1	TGTGCCAGTTCAACGCCCGGACAGGGTAGGGAGGATGAGCAGTTCTTC	CASSTPGQGREDEQFF
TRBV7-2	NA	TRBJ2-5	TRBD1	TGTGCCAGCAGCGCCCACAGGGGTGGGGAGACCCAGTACTTC	CASSAHRGGETQYF
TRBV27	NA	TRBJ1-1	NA	TGTGCCAGCAGTAGAGACAGGCCCATGAACACTGAAGCTTTCTTT	CASSRDRPMNTEAFF
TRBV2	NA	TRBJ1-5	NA	TGTGCCAGCAGTGAAAGTCAGCCCCAGCATTTT	CASSESQPQHF
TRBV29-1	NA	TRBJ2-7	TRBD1	TGCAGCGTTGGACCCGGGACAGTCTCCTACGAGCAGTACTTC	CSVGPGTVSYEQYF
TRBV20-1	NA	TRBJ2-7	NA	TGCAGTGCTAGCCCTGTAACCGAGCAGTACTTC	CSASPVTEQYF
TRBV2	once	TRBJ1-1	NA	TGTGCCAGCAGGCAGACTGAAGCTTTCTTT	CASRQTEAFF
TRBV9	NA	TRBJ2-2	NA	TGTGCCAGCAGCGTAGCGGGAACATGGGCAGGGGAGCTGTTTTTT	CASSVAGTWAGELFF
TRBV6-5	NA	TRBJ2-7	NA	TGTGCCAGCAGTTACTCCCTCGGACGGATAGACTACGAGCAGTACTTC	CASSYSLGRIDYEQYF
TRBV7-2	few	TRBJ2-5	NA	TGTGCCAGCAGCTTGGGGTTACTAGTCCAAGAGACCCAGTACTTC	CASSLGLLVQETQYF
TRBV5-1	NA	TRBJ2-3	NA	TGCGCCAGCAGTCCGGCTACCGATACTAGCACAGATACGCAGTATTTT	CASSPATDTSTDTQYF
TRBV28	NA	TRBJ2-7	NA	TGTGCCAGCAGTCTCGGTACAGTCCAGTACGAGCAGTACTTC	CASSLGTVQYEQYF
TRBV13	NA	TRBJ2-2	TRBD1	TGTGCCAGCAGCATTCGGGACAGGCAAACCGGGGAGCTGTTTTTT	CASSIRDRQTGELFF
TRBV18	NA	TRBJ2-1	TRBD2	TGTGCCAGCTCACGAAGACTTAGCGGGAGTAATGAGCAGTTCTTC	CASSRRLSGSNEQFF
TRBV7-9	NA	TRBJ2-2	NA	TGTGCCAGCAGCTTTTCTACAGTGAACACCGGGGAGCTGTTTTTT	CASSFSTVNTGELFF
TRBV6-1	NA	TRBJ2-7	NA	TGTGCCAGCCATATACCCCATTCCTACGAGCAGTACTTC	CASHIPHSYEQYF
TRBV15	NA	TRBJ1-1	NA	TGTGCCACCTCCCCCGGCGCTGAAGCTTTCTTT	CATSPGAEAFF
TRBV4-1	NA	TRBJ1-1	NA	TGCGCCAGCAGCCAGGAGGGATCCAAAAGGAACACTGAAGCTTTCTTT	CASSQEGSKRNTEAFF
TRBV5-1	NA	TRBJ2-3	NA	TGCGCCAGCAGCTTCACTGTCAGGAATACGCAGTATTTT	CASSFTVRNTQYF
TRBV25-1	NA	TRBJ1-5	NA	TGTGCCAGCCATTCGGGAGCGAGCAATCAGCCCCAGCATTTT	CASHSGASNQPQHF
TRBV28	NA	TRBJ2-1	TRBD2	TGTGCCACATACGTTAGCGGGAGTGGCAATGAGCAGTTCTTC	CATYVSGSGNEQFF
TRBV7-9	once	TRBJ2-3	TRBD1	TGTGCCAGCAGCGCCAGGGACAGGGGCCTCACAGATACGCAGTATTTT	CASSARDRGLTDTQYF
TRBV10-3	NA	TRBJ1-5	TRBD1	TGTGCCATCAGTGAGTTCGACAGGGCTAGCAATCAGCCCCAGCATTTT	CAISEFDRASNQPQHF
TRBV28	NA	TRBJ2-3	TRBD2	TGTGCCAGCAGTTTATGGAGTGGGAGGGGTGCGACAGATACGCAGTATTTT	CASSLWSGRGATDTQYF
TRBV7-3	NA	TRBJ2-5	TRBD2	TGTGCCAGCAGCAGCGGGAATCAAGAGACCCAGTACTTC	CASSSGNQETQYF
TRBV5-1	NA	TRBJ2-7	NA	TGCGCCAGCAGCCCCGGACAGGCGGGGTACGAGCAGTACTTC	CASSPGQAGYEQYF
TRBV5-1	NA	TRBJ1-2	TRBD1	TGCGCCAGCAGCCCCGAAGGGACAGGAGTTCTCAACTTC	CASSPEGTGVLNF
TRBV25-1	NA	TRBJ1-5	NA	TGTGCCAGCAGTGAATCATCACAGGCCCATAGCAATCAGCCCCAGCATTTT	CASSESSQAHSNQPQHF
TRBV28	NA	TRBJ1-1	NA	TGTGCCAGCAGTTTGGCAGGGGATTTCTCTGAAGCTTTCTTT	CASSLAGDFSEAFF
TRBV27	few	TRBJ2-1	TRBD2	TGTGCCAGCAGTTTCATAGCGGGAGGGATGAATGAGCAGTTCTTC	CASSFIAGGMNEQFF
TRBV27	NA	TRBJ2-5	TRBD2	TGTGCCAGCAGTTTATTGGCGGGAGGTCAAGAGACCCAGTACTTC	CASSLLAGGQETQYF
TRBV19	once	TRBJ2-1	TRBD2	TGTGCCAGTAAGTCGGGAGGGCCCATGAACTCCTACAATGAGCAGTTCTTC	CASKSGGPMNSYNEQFF
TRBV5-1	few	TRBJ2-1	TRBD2	TGCGCCAGCAGCCAAACTAGCGGATCCTACAATGAGCAGTTCTTC	CASSQTSGSYNEQFF
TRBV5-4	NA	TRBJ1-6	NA	TGTGCCAGCAGCCCGACAGCTAACTATAATTCACCCCTCCACTTT	CASSPTANYNSPLHF
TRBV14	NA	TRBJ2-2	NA	TGTGCCAGCAGCCAAGTAGAAGCGGCCTACACCGGGGAGCTGTTTTTT	CASSQVEAAYTGELFF
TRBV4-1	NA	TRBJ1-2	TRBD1	TGCGCCAGCAGCCAAGGACAACAGGGGAAGTATGATGGCTACACCTTC	CASSQGQQGKYDGYTF
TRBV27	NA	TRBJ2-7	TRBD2	TGTGCCAGCAGACCGCGGGGGACTAGAGACTACGAGCAGTACTTC	CASRPRGTRDYEQYF
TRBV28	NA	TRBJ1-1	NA	TGTGCCAGCAGTTTGTCAGGAATTGAAGCTTTCTTT	CASSLSGIEAFF
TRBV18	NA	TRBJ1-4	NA	TGTGCCAGCTCACCACTTGGAGGGAGTGATGAAAAACTGTTTTTT	CASSPLGGSDEKLFF
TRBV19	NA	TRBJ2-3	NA	TGTGCCAGTAGTATGGGGAAAAACACAGATACGCAGTATTTT	CASSMGKNTDTQYF
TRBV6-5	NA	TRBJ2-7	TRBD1	TGTGCCAGCAGTCAAACAGGGGAAGGCTCCTACGAGCAGTACTTC	CASSQTGEGSYEQYF
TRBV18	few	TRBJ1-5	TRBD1	TGTGCCAGCTCACCGACAGGGTATAATCAGCCCCAGCATTTT	CASSPTGYNQPQHF
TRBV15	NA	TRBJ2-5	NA	TGTGCCACCAGCGCACGGTGGGAGACCCAGTACTTC	CATSARWETQYF
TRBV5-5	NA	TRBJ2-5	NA	TGTGCCAGCAGCTTGGTGGCATTGCAAGAGACCCAGTACTTC	CASSLVALQETQYF
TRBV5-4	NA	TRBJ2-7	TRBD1	TGTGCCAGCAGCCGACTGGGGACAGGTAGCTCCTACGAGCAGTACTTC	CASSRLGTGSSYEQYF
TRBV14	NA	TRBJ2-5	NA	TGTGCCAGCAGCCGCGACCTGTACCAAGAGACCCAGTACTTC	CASSRDLYQETQYF
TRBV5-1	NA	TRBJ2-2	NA	TGCGCCAGCAGCTTGGGTCCGACTAAGAACACCGGGGAGCTGTTTTTT	CASSLGPTKNTGELFF
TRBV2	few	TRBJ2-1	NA	TGTGCCAGCAGTTCGGCCCGCGTAGGTGAGCAGTTCTTC	CASSSARVGEQFF
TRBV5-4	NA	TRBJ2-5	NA	TGTGCCAGCAGCGCCGATTATCGAGAGACCCAGTACTTC	CASSADYRETQYF
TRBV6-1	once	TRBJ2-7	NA	TGTGCCAGCAGGGTCAGGGCAATAGACGAGCAGTACTTC	CASRVRAIDEQYF
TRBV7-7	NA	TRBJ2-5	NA	TGTGCCAGCGGGGCAGGTCTCCAAGAGACCCAGTACTTC	CASGAGLQETQYF
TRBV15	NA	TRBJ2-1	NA	TGTGCCACCAGCCAACCGGGACTGGAGCGGAATGAGCAGTTCTTC	CATSQPGLERNEQFF
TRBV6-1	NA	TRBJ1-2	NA	TGTGCCAGCATTGTCGACAGGAGGGGGATCTATGGCTACACCTTC	CASIVDRRGIYGYTF
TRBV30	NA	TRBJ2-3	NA	TGTGCCTGGAGTAAAGGGATCACAGATACGCAGTATTTT	CAWSKGITDTQYF
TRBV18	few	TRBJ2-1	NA	TGTGCCAGCTCACCACGAAGGGGCAATGAGCAGTTCTTC	CASSPRRGNEQFF
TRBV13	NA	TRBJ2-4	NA	TGTGCCAGCAGCTTAGGAGGGGCCAAAAACATTCAGTACTTC	CASSLGGAKNIQYF
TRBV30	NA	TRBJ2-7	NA	TGTGCCTGGAGTCACCTTGCTGGTTCGCTCGAGCAGTACTTC	CAWSHLAGSLEQYF